The text below deals with one T cell receptor beta chain. Its antigen is not identified. These data come from a study of T cells expressing NK-cell markers. Turning to the study itself: One of the eight sequenced donors was seronegative, whereas the other seven were HCMV-seropositive.

Study findings and constraints: For four donors, these clonotypes were likewise the leading ones in the CD3+CD56-NKG2C+ fraction. Certain NKG2C+ T cell clones were expanded, and their HCMV specificity remained unclear.

This CDR3 has 15 residues. Germline CDR1 LGHDT, CDR2 YNNKEL (reference sequence). It was by 5'RACE template switching with UMIs that TCR beta cDNA was made. TCRdb reanalyzed the 5' RACE reads and collapses them to one entry per CDR3 protein, without DNA. The table lists 200,000 to 300,000 distinct CDR3 sequences. Sequences were obtained from blood T cells: a sorted CD56 or NKG2C T cell subset, CD4+ or CD8+ T cells, or bulk PBMC T cells (not recorded which). This sequence originates from a woman aged 18 to 75 in good health. This chain joins TRBV3-1 and TRBJ2-1; TCRdb calls TRBD1, which cannot be checked without DNA. CDR3 protein: CASSLDRVTDDEQFF.